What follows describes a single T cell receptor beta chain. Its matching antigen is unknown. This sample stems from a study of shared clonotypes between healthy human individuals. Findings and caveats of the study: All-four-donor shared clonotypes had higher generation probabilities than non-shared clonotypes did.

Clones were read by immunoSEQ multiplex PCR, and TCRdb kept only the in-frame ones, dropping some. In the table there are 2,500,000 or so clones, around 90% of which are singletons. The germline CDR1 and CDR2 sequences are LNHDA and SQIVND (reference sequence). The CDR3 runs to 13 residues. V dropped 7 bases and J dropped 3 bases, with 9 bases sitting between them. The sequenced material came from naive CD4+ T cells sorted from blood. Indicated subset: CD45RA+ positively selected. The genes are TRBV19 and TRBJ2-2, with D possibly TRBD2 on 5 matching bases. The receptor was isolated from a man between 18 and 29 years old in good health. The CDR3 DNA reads TGTGCCAGTACCCCGGACTACACCGGGGAGCTGTTTTTT. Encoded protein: CASTPDYTGELFF.